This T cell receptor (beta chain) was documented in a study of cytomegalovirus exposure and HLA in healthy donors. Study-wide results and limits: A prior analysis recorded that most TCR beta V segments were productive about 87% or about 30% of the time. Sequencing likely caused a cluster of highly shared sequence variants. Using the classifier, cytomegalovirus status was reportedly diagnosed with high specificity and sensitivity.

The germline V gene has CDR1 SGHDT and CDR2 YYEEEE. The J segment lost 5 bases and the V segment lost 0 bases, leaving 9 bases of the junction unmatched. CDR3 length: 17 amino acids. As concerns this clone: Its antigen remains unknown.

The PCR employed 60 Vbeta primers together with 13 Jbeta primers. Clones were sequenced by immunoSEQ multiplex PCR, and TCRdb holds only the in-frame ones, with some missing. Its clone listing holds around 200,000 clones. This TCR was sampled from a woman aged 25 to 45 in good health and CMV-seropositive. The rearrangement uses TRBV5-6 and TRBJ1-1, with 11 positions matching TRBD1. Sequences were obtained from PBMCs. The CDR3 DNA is TGTGCCAGCAGCTTGGGGACAGGGGGCGGCCCACGGACTGAAGCTTTCTTT. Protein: CASSLGTGGGPRTEAFF.